The sample holds many counts of the clone carrying this TCR beta chain. The target antigen is unknown. The sample is drawn from a study of identical twins. Study-level results: Cord blood beta clonotypes present at high abundance carried fewer insertions; no such pattern appeared in memory repertoires. Invariant cells of the MAIT and iNKT types might have partly distorted the zero-insertion analyses. Models predicted less out-of-frame TCR alpha sharing in monozygotic twins than was found. Out-of-frame alpha sequences shared by twins showed excess low generation probability.

MiXCR, run by TCRdb on the 5' RACE reads, gives a single entry per CDR3 protein. This sample has 250,000 to 350,000 distinct CDR3 sequences, with 8% to 9% found just once. This sample was also put to use in a study of yellow fever vaccine responses in identical twins.

The sequenced sample consisted of memory (CD45RO+) T cells sorted from blood. The receptor's source is a woman aged 18-29 years in good health.

This CDR3 is CSAREPGVRETQYF. The DNA for the CDR3 is TGCAGTGCTAGAGAGCCGGGAGTTAGGGAGACCCAGTACTTC. The genes are TRBV20-1 and TRBJ2-5, with a tentative D call TRBD2 (6 bases). V was pared by 0 bases and J by 5 bases, with 13 bases between. The CDR3 contains 14 residues. Germline V gives CDR1 DFQATT, CDR2 SNEGSKA (reference sequence).